The entry that follows covers one T cell receptor (beta chain) sequence. Produced via immunoSEQ multiplex PCR; TCRdb's table is partial and in-frame only. This sample yields a few hundred thousand clones, of which over 80% are seen a single time; around 6.5% belongs to the top ten. This sample was included in a study of blood T cell repertoires in COVID-19. This CDR3 is 13 amino acids long. The trim removed 2 bases at V and 7 bases at J, leaving 3 bases unmatched. The source is a woman aged 40 to 50 who had recovered from COVID-19. The rearrangement uses TRBV12-3 or TRBV12-4 and TRBJ1-1, with 8 bases that match TRBD1. The sequenced sample was PBMCs or T cells enriched from blood (not recorded which). Here the CDR3 reads CASSLQGAIEAFF. The CDR3 DNA follows: TGTGCCAGCAGTTTACAGGGGGCGATTGAAGCTTTCTTT.